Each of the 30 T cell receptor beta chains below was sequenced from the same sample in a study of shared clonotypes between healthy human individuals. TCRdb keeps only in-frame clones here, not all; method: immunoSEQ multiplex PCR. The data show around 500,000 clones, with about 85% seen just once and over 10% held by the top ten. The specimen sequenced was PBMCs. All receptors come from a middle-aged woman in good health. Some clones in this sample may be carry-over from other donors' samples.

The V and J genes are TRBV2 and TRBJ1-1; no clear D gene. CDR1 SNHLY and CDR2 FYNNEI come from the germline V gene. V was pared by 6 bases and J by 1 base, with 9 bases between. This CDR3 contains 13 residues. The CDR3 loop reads CASSGQRNTEAFF. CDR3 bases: TGTGCCAGCAGCGGCCAGAGGAACACTGAAGCTTTCTTT.

The CDR3 protein is CASSLSVASSYNEQFF. The CDR3 nucleotides are TGCGCCAGCAGCTTGTCTGTGGCAAGCTCCTACAATGAGCAGTTCTTC. The gene calls are TRBV5-1 and TRBJ2-1; the D is unclear. From germline, CDR1 is SGHRS and CDR2 YFSETQ. Trimming removed 1 base at V and 0 bases at J, with 11 bases between. This CDR3 has 16 amino acids. The full variable domain, rest sourced from reference TRBV5-1 and TRBJ2-1, is KAGVTQTPRYLIKTRGQQVTLSCSPISGHRSVSWYQQTPGQGLQFLFEYFSETQRNKGNFPGRFSGRQFSNSRSEMNVSTLELGDSALYLCASSLSVASSYNEQFFGPGTRLTVL.

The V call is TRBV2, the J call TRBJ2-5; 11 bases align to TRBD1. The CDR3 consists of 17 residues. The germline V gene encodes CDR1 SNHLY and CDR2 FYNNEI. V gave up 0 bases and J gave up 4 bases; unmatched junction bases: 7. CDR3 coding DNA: TGTGCCAGCAGTGAAGCCCCCCGGACAGGGGGCCTAGAGACCCAGTACTTC. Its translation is CASSEAPRTGGLETQYF.

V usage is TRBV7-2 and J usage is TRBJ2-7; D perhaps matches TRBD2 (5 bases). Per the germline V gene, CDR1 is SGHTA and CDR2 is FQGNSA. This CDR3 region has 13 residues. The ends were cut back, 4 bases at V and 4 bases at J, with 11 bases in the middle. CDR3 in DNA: TGTGCCAGCAGCTCCCGTGGACTTTACGAGCAGTACTTC. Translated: CASSSRGLYEQYF.

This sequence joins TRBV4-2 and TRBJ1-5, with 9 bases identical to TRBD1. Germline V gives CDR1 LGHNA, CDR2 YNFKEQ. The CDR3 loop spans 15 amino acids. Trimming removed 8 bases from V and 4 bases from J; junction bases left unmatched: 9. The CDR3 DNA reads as TGTGCCAGCCCTCGGACAGGGGCGCGGAATCAGCCCCAGCATTTT. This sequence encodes CASPRTGARNQPQHF.

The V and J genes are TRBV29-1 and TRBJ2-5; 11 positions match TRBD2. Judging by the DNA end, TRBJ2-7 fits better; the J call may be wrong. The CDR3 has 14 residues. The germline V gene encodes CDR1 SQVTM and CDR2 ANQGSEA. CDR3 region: CSAGTSGVSYEQYF. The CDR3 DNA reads TGCAGCGCCGGGACTAGCGGAGTCTCCTACGAGCAGTACTTC.

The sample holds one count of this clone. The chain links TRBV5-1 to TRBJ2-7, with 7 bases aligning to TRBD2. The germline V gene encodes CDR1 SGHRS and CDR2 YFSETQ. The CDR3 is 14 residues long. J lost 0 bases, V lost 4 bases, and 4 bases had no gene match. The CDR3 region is CASSPGLGSYEQYF. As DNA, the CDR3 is TGCGCCAGCAGCCCCGGACTAGGCTCCTACGAGCAGTACTTC.

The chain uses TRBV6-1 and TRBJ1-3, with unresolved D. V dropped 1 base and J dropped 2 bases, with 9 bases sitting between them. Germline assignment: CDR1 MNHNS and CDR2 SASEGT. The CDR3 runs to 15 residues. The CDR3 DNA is TGTGCCAGCAGTGAAGTAAGGCAACCTGGAAACACCATATATTTT. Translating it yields CASSEVRQPGNTIYF.

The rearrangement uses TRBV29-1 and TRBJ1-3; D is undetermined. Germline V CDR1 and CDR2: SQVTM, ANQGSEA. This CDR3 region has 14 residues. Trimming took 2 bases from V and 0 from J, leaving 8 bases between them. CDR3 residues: CSVETATSGNTIYF. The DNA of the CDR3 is TGCAGCGTTGAAACCGCAACCTCTGGAAACACCATATATTTT.

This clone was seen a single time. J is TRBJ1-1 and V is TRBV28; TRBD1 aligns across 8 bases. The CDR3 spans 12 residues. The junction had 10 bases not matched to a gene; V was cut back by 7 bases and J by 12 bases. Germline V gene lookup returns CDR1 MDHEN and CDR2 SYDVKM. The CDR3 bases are TGTGCCAGCACCCTTAGACAGGGGTTATCTTTCTTT. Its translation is CASTLRQGLSFF. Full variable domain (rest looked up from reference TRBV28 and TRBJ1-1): DVKVTQSSRYLVKRTGEKVFLECVQDMDHENMFWYRQDPGLGLRLIYFSYDVKMKEKGDIPEGYSVSREKKERFSLILESASTNQTSMYLCASTLRQGLSFFGQGTRLTVV.

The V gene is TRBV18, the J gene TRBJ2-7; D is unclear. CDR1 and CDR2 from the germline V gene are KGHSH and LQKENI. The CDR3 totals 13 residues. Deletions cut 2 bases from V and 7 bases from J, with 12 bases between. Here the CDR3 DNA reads TGTGCCAGCTCACCAATGGGGATGGTTGAGCAGTACTTC. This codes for CASSPMGMVEQYF.

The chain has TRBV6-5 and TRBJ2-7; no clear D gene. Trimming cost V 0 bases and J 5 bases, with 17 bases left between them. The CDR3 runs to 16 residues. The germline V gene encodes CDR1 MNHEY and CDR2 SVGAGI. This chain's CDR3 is CASSYSLGESPHEQYF. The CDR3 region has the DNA TGTGCCAGCAGTTACTCGCTTGGTGAAAGTCCCCACGAGCAGTACTTC.

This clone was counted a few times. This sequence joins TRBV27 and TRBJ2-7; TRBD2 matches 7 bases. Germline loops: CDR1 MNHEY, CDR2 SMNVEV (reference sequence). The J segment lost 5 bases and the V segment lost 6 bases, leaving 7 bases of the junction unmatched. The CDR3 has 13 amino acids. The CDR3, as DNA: TGTGCCAGCAGGTCGAACCGGGGGGACGAGCAGTACTTC. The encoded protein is CASRSNRGDEQYF.

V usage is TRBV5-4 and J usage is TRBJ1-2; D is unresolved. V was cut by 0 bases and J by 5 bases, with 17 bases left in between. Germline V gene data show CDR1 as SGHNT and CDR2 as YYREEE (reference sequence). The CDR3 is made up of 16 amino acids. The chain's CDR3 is CASSLAEGRSVYGYTF. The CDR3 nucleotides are TGTGCCAGCAGCTTGGCCGAAGGCAGATCCGTTTATGGCTACACCTTC.

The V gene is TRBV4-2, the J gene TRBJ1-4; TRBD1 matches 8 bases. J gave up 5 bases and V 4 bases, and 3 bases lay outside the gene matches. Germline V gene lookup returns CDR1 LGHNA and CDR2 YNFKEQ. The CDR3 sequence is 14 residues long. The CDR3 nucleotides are TGTGCCAGCAGCCGCAACAGGGGGAATGAAAAACTGTTTTTT. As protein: CASSRNRGNEKLFF.

CDR3: CASSRRAGGTETQYF. The CDR3, as DNA: TGTGCCAGCAGCCGCCGAGCGGGAGGGACAGAGACCCAGTACTTC. The chain couples TRBV7-8 to TRBJ2-5; TRBD2 aligns across 10 bases. The CDR3 is made up of 15 amino acids. V trimming: 5 bases; J trimming: 4 bases; junction bases outside the gene matches: 7. CDR1 and CDR2 (germline): SGHVS, FQNEAQ. The whole variable domain, filled in from reference TRBV7-8 and TRBJ2-5, reads GAGVSQSPRYKVAKRGQDVALRCDPISGHVSLFWYQQALGQGPEFLTYFQNEAQLDKSGLPSDRFFAERPEGSVSTLKIQRTQQEDSAVYLCASSRRAGGTETQYFGPGTRLLVL.

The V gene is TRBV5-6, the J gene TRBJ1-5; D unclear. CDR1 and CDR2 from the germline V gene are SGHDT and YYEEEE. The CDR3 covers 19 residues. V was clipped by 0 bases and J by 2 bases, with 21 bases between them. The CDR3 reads CASSLGGGSLSKGNQPQHF. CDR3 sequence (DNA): TGTGCCAGCAGCTTGGGAGGAGGGTCTTTGAGTAAGGGCAATCAGCCCCAGCATTTT.

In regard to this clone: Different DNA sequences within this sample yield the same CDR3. Here the CDR3 DNA reads TGTGCCAGTAGCTTGGGGCAGATGAACACTGAAGCTTTCTTT. Its translation is CASSLGQMNTEAFF. V is TRBV19 and J is TRBJ1-1; D may be TRBD1 (5 bases). The CDR3 has 14 residues. The germline V and J ends were trimmed by 6 bases and 0 bases, with 11 bases remaining between them. Germline assignment: CDR1 LNHDA and CDR2 SQIVND (reference sequence).

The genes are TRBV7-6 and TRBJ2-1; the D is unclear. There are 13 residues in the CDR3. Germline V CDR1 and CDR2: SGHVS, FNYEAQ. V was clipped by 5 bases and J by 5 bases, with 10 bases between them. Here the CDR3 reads CASSTRLDNEQFF. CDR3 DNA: TGTGCCAGCAGCACAAGACTCGACAATGAGCAGTTCTTC. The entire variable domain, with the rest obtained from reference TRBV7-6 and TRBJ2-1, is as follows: GAGVSQSPRYKVTKRGQDVALRCDPISGHVSLYWYRQALGQGPEFLTYFNYEAQQDKSGLPNDRFSAERPEGSISTLTIQRTEQRDSAMYRCASSTRLDNEQFFGPGTRLTVL.

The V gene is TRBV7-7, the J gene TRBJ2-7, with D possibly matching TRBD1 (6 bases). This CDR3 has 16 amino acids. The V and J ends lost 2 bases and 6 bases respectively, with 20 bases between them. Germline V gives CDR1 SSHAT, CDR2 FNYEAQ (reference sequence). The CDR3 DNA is TGTGCCAGCAGCTTAACTATGGGCAGGGGTTCTGGCGAGCAGTACTTC. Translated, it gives CASSLTMGRGSGEQYF.

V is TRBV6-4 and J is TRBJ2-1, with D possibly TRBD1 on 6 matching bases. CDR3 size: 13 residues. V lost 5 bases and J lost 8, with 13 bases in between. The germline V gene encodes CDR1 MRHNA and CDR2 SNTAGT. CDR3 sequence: CASSKTGLDEQFF. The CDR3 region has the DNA TGTGCCAGCAGTAAAACAGGGTTGGATGAGCAGTTCTTC.

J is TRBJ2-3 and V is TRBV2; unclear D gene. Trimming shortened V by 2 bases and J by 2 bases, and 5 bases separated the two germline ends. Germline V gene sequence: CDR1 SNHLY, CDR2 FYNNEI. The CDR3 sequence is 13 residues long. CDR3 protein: CASSERHTDTQYF. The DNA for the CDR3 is TGTGCCAGCAGTGAAAGGCACACAGATACGCAGTATTTT. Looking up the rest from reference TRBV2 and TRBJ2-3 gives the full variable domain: EPEVTQTPSHQVTQMGQEVILRCVPISNHLYFYWYRQILGQKVEFLVSFYNNEISEKSEIFDDQFSVERPDGSNFTLKIRSTKLEDSAMYFCASSERHTDTQYFGPGTRLTVL.

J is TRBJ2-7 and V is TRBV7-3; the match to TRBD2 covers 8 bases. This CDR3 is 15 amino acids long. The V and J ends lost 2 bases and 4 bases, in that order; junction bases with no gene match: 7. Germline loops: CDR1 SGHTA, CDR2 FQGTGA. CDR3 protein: CASSLGPGGGYEQYF. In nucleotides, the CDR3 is TGTGCCAGCAGCTTAGGCCCGGGCGGGGGGTACGAGCAGTACTTC.

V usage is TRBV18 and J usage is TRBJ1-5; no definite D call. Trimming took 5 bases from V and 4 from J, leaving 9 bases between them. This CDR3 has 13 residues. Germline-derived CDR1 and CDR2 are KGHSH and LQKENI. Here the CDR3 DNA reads TGTGCCAGCTCAACCGCTGGTAATCAGCCCCAGCATTTT. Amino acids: CASSTAGNQPQHF.

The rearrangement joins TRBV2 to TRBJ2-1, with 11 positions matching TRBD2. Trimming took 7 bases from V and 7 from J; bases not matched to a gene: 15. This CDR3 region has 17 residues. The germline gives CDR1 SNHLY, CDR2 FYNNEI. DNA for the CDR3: TGTGCCAGCACGCCGGGACTAGCGGTGTGGGGTAAGAATGAGCAGTTCTTC. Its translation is CASTPGLAVWGKNEQFF.

Here the CDR3 reads CASSSRQGEAFF. The CDR3 DNA is TGTGCCAGCAGCTCACGACAGGGAGAAGCTTTCTTT. The chain is built from TRBV7-3 and TRBJ1-1, with 7 nucleotides matching TRBD1. Germline CDR1 is SGHTA and CDR2 is FQGTGA. The ends lost 4 bases at V and 8 bases at J; junction bases unmatched: 4. The CDR3 has 12 amino acids.

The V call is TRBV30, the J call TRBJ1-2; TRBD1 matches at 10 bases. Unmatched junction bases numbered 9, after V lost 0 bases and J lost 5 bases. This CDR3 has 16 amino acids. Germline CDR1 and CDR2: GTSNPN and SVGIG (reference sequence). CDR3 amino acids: CAWSVLRTGGEYGYTF. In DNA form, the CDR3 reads TGTGCCTGGAGTGTACTTCGGACAGGGGGAGAATATGGCTACACCTTC.

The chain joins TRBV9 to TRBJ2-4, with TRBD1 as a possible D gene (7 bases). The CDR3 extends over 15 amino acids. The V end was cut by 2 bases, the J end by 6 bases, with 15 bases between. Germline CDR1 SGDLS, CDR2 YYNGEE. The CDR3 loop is CASSVEGARGNIQYF. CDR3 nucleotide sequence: TGTGCCAGCAGCGTGGAGGGGGCTCGGGGAAACATTCAGTACTTC.

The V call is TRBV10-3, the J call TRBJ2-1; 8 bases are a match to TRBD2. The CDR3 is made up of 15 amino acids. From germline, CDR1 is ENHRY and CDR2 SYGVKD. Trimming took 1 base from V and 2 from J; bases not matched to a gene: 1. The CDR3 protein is CAISELTSAYNEQFF. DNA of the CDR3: TGTGCCATCAGTGAGTTGACTAGCGCCTACAATGAGCAGTTCTTC.

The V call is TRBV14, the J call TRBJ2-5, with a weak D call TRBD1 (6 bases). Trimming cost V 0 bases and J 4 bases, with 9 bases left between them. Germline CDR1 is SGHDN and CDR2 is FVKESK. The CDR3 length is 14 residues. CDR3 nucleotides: TGTGCCAGCAGCCAAGACAGGGGAGTAGAGACCCAGTACTTC. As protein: CASSQDRGVETQYF. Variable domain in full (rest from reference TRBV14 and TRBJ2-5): EAGVTQFPSHSVIEKGQTVTLRCDPISGHDNLYWYRRVMGKEIKFLLHFVKESKQDESGMPNNRFLAERTGGTYSTLKVQPAELEDSGVYFCASSQDRGVETQYFGPGTRLLVL.